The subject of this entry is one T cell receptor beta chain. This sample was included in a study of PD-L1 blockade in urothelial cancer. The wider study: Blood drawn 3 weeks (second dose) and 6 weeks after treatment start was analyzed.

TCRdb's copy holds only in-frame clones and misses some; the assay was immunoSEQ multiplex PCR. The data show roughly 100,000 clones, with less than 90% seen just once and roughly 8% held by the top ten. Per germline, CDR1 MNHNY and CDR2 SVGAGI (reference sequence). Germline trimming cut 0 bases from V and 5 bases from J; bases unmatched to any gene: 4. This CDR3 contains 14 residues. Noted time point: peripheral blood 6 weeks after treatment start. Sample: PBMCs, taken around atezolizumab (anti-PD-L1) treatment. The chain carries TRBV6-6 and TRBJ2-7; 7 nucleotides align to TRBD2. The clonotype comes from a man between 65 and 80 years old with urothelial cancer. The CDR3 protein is CASSYSGGSNEQYF. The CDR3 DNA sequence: TGTGCCAGCAGTTACTCGGGCGGGAGCAACGAGCAGTACTTC.